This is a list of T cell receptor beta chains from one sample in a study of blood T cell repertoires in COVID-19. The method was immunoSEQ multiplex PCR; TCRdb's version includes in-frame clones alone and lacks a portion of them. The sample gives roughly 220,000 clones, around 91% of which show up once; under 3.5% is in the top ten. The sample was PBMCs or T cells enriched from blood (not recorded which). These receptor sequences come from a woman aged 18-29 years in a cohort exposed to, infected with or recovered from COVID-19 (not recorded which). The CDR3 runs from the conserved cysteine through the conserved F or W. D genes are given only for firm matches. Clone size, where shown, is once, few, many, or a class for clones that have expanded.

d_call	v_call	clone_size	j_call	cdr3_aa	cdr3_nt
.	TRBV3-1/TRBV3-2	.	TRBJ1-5	CASSPGEGSNQPQHF	TGTGCCAGCAGCCCCGGGGAGGGGAGCAATCAGCCCCAGCATTTT
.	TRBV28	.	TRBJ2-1	CASSLQGHEQFF	TGTGCCAGCAGTTTACAGGGGCATGAGCAGTTCTTC
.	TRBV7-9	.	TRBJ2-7	CASSTWDWGDDEQYF	TGTGCCAGCAGCACTTGGGACTGGGGGGACGACGAGCAGTACTTC
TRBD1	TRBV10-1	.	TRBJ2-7	CASSGTGAGEQYF	TGCGCCAGCAGTGGGACAGGGGCCGGGGAGCAGTACTTC
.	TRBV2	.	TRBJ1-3	CASSQAAGVGNTIYF	TGTGCCAGCAGCCAAGCGGCAGGGGTCGGAAACACCATATATTTT
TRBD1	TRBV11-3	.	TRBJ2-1	CASSFGQGTRAEISEQFF	TGTGCCAGCAGCTTCGGACAGGGAACTAGAGCCGAAATTAGTGAGCAGTTCTTC
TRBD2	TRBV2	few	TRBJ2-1	CASRGLAGGSSYNEQFF	TGTGCCAGCAGGGGACTAGCGGGAGGGAGCTCCTACAATGAGCAGTTCTTC
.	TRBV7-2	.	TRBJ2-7	CASSPGGLPYEQYF	TGTGCCAGCAGCCCAGGAGGGCTCCCCTACGAGCAGTACTTC
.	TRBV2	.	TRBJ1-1	CARAGQMTEAFF	TGTGCCAGGGCCGGACAGATGACTGAAGCTTTCTTT
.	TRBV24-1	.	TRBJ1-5	CATSDYRDQPQHF	TGTGCCACCAGTGATTACAGGGATCAGCCCCAGCATTTT
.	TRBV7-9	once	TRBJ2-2	CASSLITSAVGELFF	TGTGCCAGCAGCTTAATAACAAGTGCTGTCGGGGAGCTGTTTTTT
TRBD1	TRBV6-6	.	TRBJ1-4	CASSLTGAQNEKLFF	TGTGCCAGCAGTTTGACAGGGGCCCAAAATGAAAAACTGTTTTTT
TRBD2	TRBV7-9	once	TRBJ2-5	CASSHRLAGQETQYF	TGTGCCAGCAGCCATCGACTAGCGGGACAAGAGACCCAGTACTTC
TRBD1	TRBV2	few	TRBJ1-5	CASSEMLQGDQPQHF	TGTGCCAGCAGTGAGATGTTACAGGGGGATCAGCCCCAGCATTTT
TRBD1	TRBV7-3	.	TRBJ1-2	CASSSTGGNGYTF	TGTGCCAGCAGCTCGACAGGGGGTAATGGCTACACCTTC
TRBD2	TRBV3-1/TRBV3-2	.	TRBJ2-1	CASSQTSGNEQFF	TGTGCCAGCAGCCAAACTAGCGGGAATGAGCAGTTCTTC
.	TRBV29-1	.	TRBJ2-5	CSVILSGTQYF	TGCAGCGTTATACTCTCAGGGACCCAGTACTTC